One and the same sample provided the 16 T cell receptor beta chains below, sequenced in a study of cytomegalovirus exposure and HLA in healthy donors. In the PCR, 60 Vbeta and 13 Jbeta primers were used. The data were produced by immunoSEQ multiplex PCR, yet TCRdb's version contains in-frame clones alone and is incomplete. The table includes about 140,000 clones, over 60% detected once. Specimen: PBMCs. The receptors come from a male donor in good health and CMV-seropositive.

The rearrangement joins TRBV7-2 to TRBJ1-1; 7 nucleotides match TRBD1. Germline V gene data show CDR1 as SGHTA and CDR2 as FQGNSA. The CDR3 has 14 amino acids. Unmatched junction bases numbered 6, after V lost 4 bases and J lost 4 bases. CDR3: CASSSRGLSTEAFF. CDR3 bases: TGTGCCAGCAGCTCCAGGGGGTTGAGCACTGAAGCTTTCTTT.

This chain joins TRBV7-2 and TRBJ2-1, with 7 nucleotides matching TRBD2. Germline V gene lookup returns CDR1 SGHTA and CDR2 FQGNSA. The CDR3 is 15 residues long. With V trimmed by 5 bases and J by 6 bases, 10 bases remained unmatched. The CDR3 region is CASSTAGSGFNEQFF. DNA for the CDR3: TGTGCCAGCAGCACAGCCGGTAGCGGGTTCAATGAGCAGTTCTTC.

The DNA of the CDR3 is TGTGCCAGCAGGCTCCGGGACAGCCCTAACTATGGCTACACCTTC. Translated, it gives CASRLRDSPNYGYTF. This chain links TRBV6-4 with TRBJ1-2, with 7 bases matching TRBD1. The V gene end was trimmed by 6 bases and the J gene end by 0 bases; junction bases not matched to a gene: 7. This CDR3 spans 15 amino acids. The germline V gene encodes CDR1 MRHNA and CDR2 SNTAGT.

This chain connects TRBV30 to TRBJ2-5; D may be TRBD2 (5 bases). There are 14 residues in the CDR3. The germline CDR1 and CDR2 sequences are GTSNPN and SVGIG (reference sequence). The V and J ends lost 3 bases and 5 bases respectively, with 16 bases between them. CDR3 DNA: TGTGCCTGGAGCCCTACGGCGGGTGCGGAGACCCAGTACTTC. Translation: CAWSPTAGAETQYF.

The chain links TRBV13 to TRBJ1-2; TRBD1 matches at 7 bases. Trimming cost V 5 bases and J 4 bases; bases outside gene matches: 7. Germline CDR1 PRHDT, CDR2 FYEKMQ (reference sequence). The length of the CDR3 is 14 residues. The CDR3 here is CASSPGQRVYGYTF. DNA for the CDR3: TGTGCCAGCAGCCCGGGACAGAGGGTCTATGGCTACACCTTC. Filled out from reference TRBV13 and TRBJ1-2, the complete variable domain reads AAGVIQSPRHLIKEKRETATLKCYPIPRHDTVYWYQQGPGQDPQFLISFYEKMQSDKGSIPDRFSAQQFSDYHSELNMSSLELGDSALYFCASSPGQRVYGYTFGSGTRLTVV.

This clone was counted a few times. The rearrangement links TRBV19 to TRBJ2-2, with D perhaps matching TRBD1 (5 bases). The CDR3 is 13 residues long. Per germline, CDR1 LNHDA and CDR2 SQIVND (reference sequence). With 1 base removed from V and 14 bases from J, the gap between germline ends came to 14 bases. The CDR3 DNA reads TGTGCCAGTAGTATAGGACAGCTACAGATACTGTTTTTT. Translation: CASSIGQLQILFF.

The DNA of the CDR3 is TGTGCCAGCAGTTACTCTCCACAGGGTTCTAACTCACCCCTCCACTTT. This codes for CASSYSPQGSNSPLHF. V gene TRBV6-5 combines with J gene TRBJ1-6, with D possibly being TRBD1 (6 bases). Trimming removed 0 bases at V and 10 bases at J, with 16 bases between. Germline V gene sequence: CDR1 MNHEY, CDR2 SVGAGI. This CDR3 is 16 amino acids long.

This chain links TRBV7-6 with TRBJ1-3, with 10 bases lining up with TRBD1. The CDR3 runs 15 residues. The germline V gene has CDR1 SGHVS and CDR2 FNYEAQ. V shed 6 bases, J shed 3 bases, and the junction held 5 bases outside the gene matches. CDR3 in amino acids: CASSSTGGIGNTIYF. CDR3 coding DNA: TGTGCCAGCAGTTCGACAGGGGGCATTGGAAACACCATATATTTT.

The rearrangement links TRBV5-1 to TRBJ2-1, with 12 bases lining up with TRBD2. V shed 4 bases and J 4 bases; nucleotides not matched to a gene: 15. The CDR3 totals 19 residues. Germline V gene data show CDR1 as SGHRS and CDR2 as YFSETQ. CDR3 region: CASSGRLAGVLILYNEQFF. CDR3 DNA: TGCGCCAGCAGCGGAAGACTAGCGGGGGTCCTCATCCTTTACAATGAGCAGTTCTTC.

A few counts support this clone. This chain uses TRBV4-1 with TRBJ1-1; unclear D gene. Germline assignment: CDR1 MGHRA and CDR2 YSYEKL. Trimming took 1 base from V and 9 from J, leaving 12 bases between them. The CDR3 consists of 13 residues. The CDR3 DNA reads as TGCGCCAGCAGCCAAGTCGCCAGACTACAAGCTTTCTTT. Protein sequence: CASSQVARLQAFF.

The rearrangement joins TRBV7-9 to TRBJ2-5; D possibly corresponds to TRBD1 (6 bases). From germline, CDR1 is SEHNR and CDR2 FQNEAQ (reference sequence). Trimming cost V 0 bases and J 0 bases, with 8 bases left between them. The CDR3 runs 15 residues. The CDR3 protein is CASSLAQGYQETQYF. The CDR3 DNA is TGTGCCAGCAGCTTAGCACAGGGATACCAAGAGACCCAGTACTTC.

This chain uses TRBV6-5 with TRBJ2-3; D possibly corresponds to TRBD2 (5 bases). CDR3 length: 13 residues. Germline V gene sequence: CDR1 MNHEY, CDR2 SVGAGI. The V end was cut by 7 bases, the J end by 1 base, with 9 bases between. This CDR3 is CASTSPGTDTQYF. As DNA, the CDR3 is TGTGCCAGCACTAGCCCTGGCACAGATACGCAGTATTTT.

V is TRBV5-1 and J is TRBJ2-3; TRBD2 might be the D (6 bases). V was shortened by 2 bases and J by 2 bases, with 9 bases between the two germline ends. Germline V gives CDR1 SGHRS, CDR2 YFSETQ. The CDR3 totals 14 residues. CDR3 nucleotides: TGCGCCAGCAGCTTTGAGGACTACACAGATACGCAGTATTTT. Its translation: CASSFEDYTDTQYF.

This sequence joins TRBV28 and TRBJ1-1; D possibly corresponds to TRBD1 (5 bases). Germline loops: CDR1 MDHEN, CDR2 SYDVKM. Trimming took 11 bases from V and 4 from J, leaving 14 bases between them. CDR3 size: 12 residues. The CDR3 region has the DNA TGTGCCGCGTGCTGGGGGGTCACTGAAGCTTTCTTT. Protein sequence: CAACWGVTEAFF.

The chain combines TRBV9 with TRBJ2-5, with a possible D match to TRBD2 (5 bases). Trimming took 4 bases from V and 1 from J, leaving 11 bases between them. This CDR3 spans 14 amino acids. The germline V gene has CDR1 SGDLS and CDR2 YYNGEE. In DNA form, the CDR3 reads TGTGCCAGCAGCCTTGGCCTAGCCCAAGAGACCCAGTACTTC. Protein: CASSLGLAQETQYF.

CDR3 loop: CATSRGDREYSNQPQHF. CDR3 DNA: TGTGCCACCAGCAGAGGGGACAGAGAATATAGCAATCAGCCCCAGCATTTT. The rearrangement uses TRBV15 and TRBJ1-5, with TRBD1 matching 7 bases. Germline trimming cut 1 base from V and 0 bases from J; bases unmatched to any gene: 6. The CDR3 has 17 amino acids. Looked up from germline, CDR1 is LNHNV and CDR2 is YYDKDF (reference sequence).